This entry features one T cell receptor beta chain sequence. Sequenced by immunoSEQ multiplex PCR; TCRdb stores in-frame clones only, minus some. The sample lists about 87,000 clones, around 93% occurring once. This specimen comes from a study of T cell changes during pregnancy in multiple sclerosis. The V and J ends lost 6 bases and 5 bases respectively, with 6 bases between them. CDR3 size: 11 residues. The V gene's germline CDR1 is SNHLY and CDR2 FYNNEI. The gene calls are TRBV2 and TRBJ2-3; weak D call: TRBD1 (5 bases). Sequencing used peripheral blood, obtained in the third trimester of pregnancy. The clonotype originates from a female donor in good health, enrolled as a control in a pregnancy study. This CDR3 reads CASSREDTQYF. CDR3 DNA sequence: TGTGCCAGCAGCAGGGAAGATACGCAGTATTTT.